What follows are 5 T cell receptor beta chains derived from one specimen sequenced in a study of T cells in Graves' hyperthyroidism and ophthalmopathy. Amplified regions were TCR beta CDR3 sequences from RNA transcripts. Carried out on the TCR CDR3, a first-round RT-PCR used the HTBI primer set. One entry per CDR3 protein, called by TCRdb with MiXCR from the multiplex PCR reads. Among 450,000 to 700,000 distinct CDR3 sequences, around 42% were seen once, and the ten largest hold roughly 19%. The sequenced sample consisted of peripheral blood or thyroid tissue (not recorded which). These receptors originate from an adult woman with Graves' disease, either hyperthyroidism or ophthalmopathy (not recorded which).

V and J are TRBV5-1 and TRBJ2-6, with 11 bases matching TRBD1. The V gene's germline CDR1 is SGHRS and CDR2 YFSETQ. There are 17 residues in the CDR3. The trim removed 4 bases at V and 2 bases at J, leaving 5 bases unmatched. The CDR3 region has the DNA TGCGCCAGCAGCGAAAGGACAGGGGGCACTGGGGCCAACGTCCTGACTTTC. Translated: CASSERTGGTGANVLTF.

In this sample, this clonotype turned up many times. The chain recombines TRBV12-3 or TRBV12-4 with TRBJ1-1; the D is unclear. The CDR3 runs to 14 residues. V lost 2 bases and J lost 4, with 11 bases in between. CDR3 region: CASSLSSGGTEAFF. The DNA of the CDR3 is TGTGCCAGCAGTTTATCCTCGGGAGGCACTGAAGCTTTCTTT.

The chain joins TRBV30 to TRBJ1-4; D not certain. The CDR3 has 13 amino acids. Trimming left V 4 bases short and J 6 bases short, with 12 bases between. From germline, CDR1 is GTSNPN and CDR2 SVGIG (reference sequence). The CDR3 nucleotides are TGTGCCTGGATAAGTAGGGCGGATGAAAAACTGTTTTTT. Protein product: CAWISRADEKLFF.

In the case of this clonotype: This clone may be a read error of a much larger clone one base away. The V and J genes are TRBV6-5 and TRBJ1-2, with no clear D. The CDR3 has 15 residues. CDR1 MNHEY and CDR2 SVGAGI come from the germline V gene. The CDR3 nucleotides read TGTGCCAACAGTTCTCCTACCAAGAATCCCTATGGCTACACCTTC. This translates into CANSSPTKNPYGYTF.

This clonotype was observed many times. This sequence joins TRBV20-1 and TRBJ2-7; 9 bases agree with TRBD2. The CDR3 totals 15 residues. Germline trimming cut 3 bases from V and 5 bases from J; bases unmatched to any gene: 11. Germline values: CDR1 DFQATT, CDR2 SNEGSKA (reference sequence). This CDR3 reads CSASGTGLAPNEQYF. In nucleotides, the CDR3 is TGCAGTGCTAGCGGAACGGGACTAGCACCCAACGAGCAGTACTTC.